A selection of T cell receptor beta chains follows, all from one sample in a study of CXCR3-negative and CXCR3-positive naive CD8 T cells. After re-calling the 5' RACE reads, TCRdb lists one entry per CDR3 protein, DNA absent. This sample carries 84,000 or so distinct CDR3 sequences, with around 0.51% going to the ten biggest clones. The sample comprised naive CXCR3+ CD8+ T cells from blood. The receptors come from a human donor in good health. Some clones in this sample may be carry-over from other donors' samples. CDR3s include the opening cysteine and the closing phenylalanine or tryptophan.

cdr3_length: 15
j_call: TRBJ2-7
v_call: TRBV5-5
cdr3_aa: CASSLILDRGYEQYF

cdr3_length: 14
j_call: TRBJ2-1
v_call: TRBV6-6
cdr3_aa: CASSYFDRVEEQFF

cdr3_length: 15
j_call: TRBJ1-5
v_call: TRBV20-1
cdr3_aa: CSARDPGKEHQPQHF

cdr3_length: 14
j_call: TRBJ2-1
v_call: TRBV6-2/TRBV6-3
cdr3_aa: CASSYPSGSTEQFF

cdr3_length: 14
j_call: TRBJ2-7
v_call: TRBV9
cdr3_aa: CASSPRDRAYEQYF

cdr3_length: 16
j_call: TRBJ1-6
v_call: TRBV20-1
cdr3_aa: CSARDIGQGNPSPLHF

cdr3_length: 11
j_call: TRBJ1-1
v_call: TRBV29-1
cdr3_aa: CSASENTEAFF

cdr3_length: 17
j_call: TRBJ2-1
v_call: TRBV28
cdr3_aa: CASSEASGRALHNEQFF

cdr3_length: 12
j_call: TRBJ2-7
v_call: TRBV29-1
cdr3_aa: CSPRTGDYEQYF

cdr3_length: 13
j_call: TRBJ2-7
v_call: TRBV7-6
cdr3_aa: CASSLEWGGEQYF

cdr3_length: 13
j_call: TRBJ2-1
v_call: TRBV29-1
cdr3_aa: CSVRGGLGNEQFF

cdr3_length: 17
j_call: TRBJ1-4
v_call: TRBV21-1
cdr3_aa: CASSWPDRGGTNEKLFF

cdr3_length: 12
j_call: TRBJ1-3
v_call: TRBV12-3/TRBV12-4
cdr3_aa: CATESGGNTIYF

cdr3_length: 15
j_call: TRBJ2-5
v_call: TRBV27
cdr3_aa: CASSLSPGTGETQYF

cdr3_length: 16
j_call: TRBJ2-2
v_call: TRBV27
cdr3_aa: CASSLQSRARTGELFF

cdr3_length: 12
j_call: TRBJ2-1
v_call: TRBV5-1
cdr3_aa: CASTSQGKGQFF

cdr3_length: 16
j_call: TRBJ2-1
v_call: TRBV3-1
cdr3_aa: CASSQEGGARGGEQFF

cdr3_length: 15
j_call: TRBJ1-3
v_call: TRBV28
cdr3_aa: CASSLWTGAGNTIYF

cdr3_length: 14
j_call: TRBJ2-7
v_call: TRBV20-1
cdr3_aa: CSARSGDLYNEQYF

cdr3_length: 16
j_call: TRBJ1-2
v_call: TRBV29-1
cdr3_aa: CSVYDPFTQGRDGYTF

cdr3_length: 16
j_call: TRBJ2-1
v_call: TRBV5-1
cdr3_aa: CASSPTGQPLYNEQFF

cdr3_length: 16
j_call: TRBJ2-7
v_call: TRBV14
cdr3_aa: CASSQVGSSPSFEQYF

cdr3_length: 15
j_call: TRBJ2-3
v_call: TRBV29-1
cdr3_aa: CSVALTSGATDTQYF

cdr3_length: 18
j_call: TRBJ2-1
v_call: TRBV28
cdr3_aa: CASSLWRGQGEGSDEQFF

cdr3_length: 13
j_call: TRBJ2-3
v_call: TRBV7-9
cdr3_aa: CASSPRGTDTQYF

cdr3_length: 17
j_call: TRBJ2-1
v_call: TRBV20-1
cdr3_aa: CSASSKGTVSTYNEQFF

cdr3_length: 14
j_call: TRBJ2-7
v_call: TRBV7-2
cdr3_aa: CASSLITPTYEQYF

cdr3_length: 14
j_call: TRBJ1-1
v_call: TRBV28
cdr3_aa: CASSFIQTLTEAFF

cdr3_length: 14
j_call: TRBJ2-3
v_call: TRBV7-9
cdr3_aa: CASRRQSNTDTQYF

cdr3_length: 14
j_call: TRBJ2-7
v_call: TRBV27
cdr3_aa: CASSFGGESYEQYF

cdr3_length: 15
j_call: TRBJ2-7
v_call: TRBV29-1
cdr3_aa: CSVERSDGETYEQYF

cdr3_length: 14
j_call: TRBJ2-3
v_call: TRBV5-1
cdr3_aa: CASSLGHGTDTQYF

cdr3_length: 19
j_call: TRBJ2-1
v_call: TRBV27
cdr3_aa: CASSFFGTSGHSSYNEQFF

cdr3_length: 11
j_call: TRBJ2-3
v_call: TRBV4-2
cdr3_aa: CASSQGDTQYF

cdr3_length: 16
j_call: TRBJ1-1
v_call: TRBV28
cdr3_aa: CASSRTGGEWMTEAFF

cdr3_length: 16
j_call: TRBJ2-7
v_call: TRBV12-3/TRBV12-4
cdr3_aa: CASSGITGNSPYEQYF

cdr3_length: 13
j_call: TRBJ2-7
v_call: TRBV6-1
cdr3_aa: CAGGQGARYEQYF

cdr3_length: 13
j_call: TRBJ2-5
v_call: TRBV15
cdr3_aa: CATSRAGRETQYF

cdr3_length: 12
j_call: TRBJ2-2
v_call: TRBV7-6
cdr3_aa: CASSFTGGELFF

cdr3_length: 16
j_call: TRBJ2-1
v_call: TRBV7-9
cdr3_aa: CASSLAGTGDYNEQFF

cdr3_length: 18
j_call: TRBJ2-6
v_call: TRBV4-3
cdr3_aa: CASSQEERFISGANVLTF

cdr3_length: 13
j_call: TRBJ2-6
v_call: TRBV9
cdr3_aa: CASSTAGANVLTF

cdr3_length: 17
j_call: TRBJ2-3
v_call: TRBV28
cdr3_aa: CASSFPGQGGQTDTQYF

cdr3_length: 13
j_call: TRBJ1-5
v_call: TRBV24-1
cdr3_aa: CATSEGTNQPQHF

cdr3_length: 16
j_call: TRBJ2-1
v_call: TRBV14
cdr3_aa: CASSQGKGGIYNEQFF

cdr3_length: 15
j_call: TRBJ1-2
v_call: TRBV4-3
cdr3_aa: CASSQGDAPALGYTF

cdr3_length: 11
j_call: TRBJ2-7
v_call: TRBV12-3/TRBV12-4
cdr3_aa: CASSSTREQYF

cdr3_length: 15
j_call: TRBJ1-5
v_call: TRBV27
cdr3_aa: CASSPKQGYGQPQHF

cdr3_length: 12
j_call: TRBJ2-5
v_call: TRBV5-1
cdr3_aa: CASSLQGETQYF

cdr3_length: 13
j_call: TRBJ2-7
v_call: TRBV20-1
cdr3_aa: CSAQSGDSYEQYF

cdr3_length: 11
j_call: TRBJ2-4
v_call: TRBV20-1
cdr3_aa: CSAQWGNIQYF

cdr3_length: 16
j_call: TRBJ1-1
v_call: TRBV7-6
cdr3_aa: CASGLIIQGPGTEAFF